Listed below are T cell receptor beta chains from one sample, sequenced in a study of blood T cells in healthy people across ages. Using its own MiXCR run on the 5' RACE reads, TCRdb lists one record per CDR3 protein. This sample has 1,500,000 or so distinct CDR3 sequences, with approximately 43% found just once. Sequences were obtained from blood. The receptors shown here come from a woman aged 18-30 years in good health. The CDR3 runs from the conserved cysteine through the conserved F or W. The order of the fields is J gene, clone size, V gene, D gene, CDR3 protein, CDR3 DNA. D genes are given only for firm matches. The size entry is marked missing in some rows and otherwise reads once, few, many or a size class.

TRBJ1-5	few	TRBV2	-	CASSVEQGNQPQHF	TGTGCCAGCAGTGTTGAGCAGGGAAATCAGCCCCAGCATTTT
TRBJ1-1	-	TRBV29-1	TRBD1	CSVDDGQEITEAFF	TGCAGCGTCGATGATGGACAGGAGATCACTGAAGCTTTCTTT
TRBJ1-5	few	TRBV27	TRBD1	CASSSLGQGISQPQHF	TGTGCCAGCAGTTCTCTGGGACAGGGAATAAGTCAGCCCCAGCATTTT
TRBJ2-7	-	TRBV27	-	CASSFKGMYEQYF	TGTGCCAGCAGTTTCAAGGGAATGTATGAGCAGTACTTC
TRBJ2-3	few	TRBV12-3/TRBV12-4	-	CASSLWGGFTDTQYF	TGTGCCAGCAGTTTATGGGGCGGCTTCACAGATACGCAGTATTTT
TRBJ2-4	-	TRBV3-1	-	CASSQDWKNIQYF	TGTGCCAGCAGCCAAGATTGGAAAAACATTCAGTACTTC
TRBJ2-1	many	TRBV6-2/TRBV6-3	-	CASSYWSSYNEQFF	TGTGCCAGCAGTTACTGGAGCTCCTACAATGAGCAGTTCTTC
TRBJ2-3	-	TRBV29-1	-	CSVRTVSTDTQYF	TGCAGCGTCCGGACTGTTTCCACAGATACGCAGTATTTT
TRBJ2-5	-	TRBV29-1	-	CSVEGDGSPGEQYF	TGCAGCGTTGAAGGGGACGGATCCCCGGGAGAGCAGTACTTC
TRBJ2-7	many	TRBV10-3	-	CAISDPDSYEQYF	TGTGCCATCAGTGATCCTGACAGCTACGAGCAGTACTTC
TRBJ2-5	many	TRBV6-2/TRBV6-3	TRBD1	CASTLIGQGMWETQYF	TGTGCCAGCACCCTAATTGGACAGGGGATGTGGGAGACCCAGTACTTC
TRBJ1-1	-	TRBV30	-	CAWSKTGNTEAFF	TGTGCCTGGAGCAAGACAGGGAACACTGAAGCTTTCTTT
TRBJ2-5	-	TRBV25-1	TRBD2	CASSPTSGGWETQYF	TGTGCCAGCAGTCCCACCAGCGGGGGTTGGGAGACCCAGTACTTC
TRBJ2-7	-	TRBV11-2	-	CASSFRRDEQYF	TGTGCCAGCAGCTTCCGCAGAGACGAGCAGTACTTC
TRBJ1-5	-	TRBV20-1	-	CSAREPLNQPQHF	TGCAGTGCTAGAGAACCCCTAAATCAGCCCCAGCATTTT
TRBJ2-7	-	TRBV25-1	TRBD2	CASSGMSGDHEQYF	TGTGCCAGCAGTGGCATGAGCGGGGACCACGAGCAGTACTTC
TRBJ2-7	few	TRBV12-3/TRBV12-4	TRBD2	CASSSTSGGPYNEQYF	TGTGCCAGCAGTTCGACTAGCGGGGGGCCCTACAATGAGCAGTACTTC
TRBJ2-1	many	TRBV6-5	-	CASSYSPSSYNEQFF	TGTGCCAGCAGTTACTCCCCGAGCTCCTACAATGAGCAGTTCTTC
TRBJ2-5	-	TRBV29-1	TRBD1	CSVEQGVETQYF	TGCAGCGTTGAACAGGGGGTCGAGACCCAGTACTTC
TRBJ2-1	-	TRBV20-1	TRBD2	CSARDFSGTYNEQFF	TGCAGTGCTAGAGATTTCAGCGGGACCTACAATGAGCAGTTCTTC
TRBJ2-3	-	TRBV27	TRBD2	CASSDTGTTKDTQYF	TGTGCCAGCAGTGACACCGGGACTACTAAAGATACGCAGTATTTT
TRBJ2-4	-	TRBV4-3	-	CASSIGRRRATSLAKNIQYF	TGCGCCAGCAGCATCGGGCGGCGGAGGGCCACCTCTTTAGCCAAAAACATTCAGTACTTC
TRBJ2-5	once	TRBV12-3/TRBV12-4	TRBD2	CASSFPSGGGNEQYF	TGTGCCAGCAGTTTCCCTAGCGGGGGGGGCAATGAGCAGTACTTC
TRBJ2-1	-	TRBV7-2	TRBD1	CASSKRGDRIYNEQFF	TGTGCCAGCAGTAAACGCGGGGACAGGATCTACAATGAGCAGTTCTTC
TRBJ1-2	many	TRBV20-1	-	CSADPGTHYGYTF	TGCAGTGCGGACCCCGGGACCCACTATGGCTACACCTTC
TRBJ2-3	few	TRBV15	-	CATSRVGGTDTQYF	TGTGCCACCAGCAGAGTCGGGGGAACAGATACGCAGTATTTT
TRBJ2-7	few	TRBV27	-	CASSLSPGGYFYEQYF	TGTGCCAGCAGTTTATCACCCGGCGGGTACTTCTACGAGCAGTACTTC
TRBJ2-1	-	TRBV7-6	-	CASSLVGSSGRSYNEQFF	TGTGCCAGCAGTTTAGTCGGTTCGAGCGGACGCTCCTACAATGAGCAGTTCTTC
TRBJ2-2	once	TRBV2	-	CASSEWTTTESGELFF	TGTGCCAGCAGTGAGTGGACTACAACGGAGTCCGGGGAGCTGTTTTTT
TRBJ2-7	many	TRBV20-1	-	CSARGGDEQYF	TGCAGTGCTCGAGGAGGGGACGAGCAGTACTTC
TRBJ1-5	-	TRBV4-1	TRBD1	CASSQAGGRNQPQHF	TGCGCCAGCAGCCAAGCAGGGGGGCGGAATCAGCCCCAGCATTTT
TRBJ2-1	-	TRBV6-1	TRBD2	CASRSLLAPKDNEQFF	TGTGCCAGCAGGAGTTTACTAGCGCCCAAAGACAATGAGCAGTTCTTC
TRBJ2-7	-	TRBV6-2/TRBV6-3	-	CASSSLAANYEQYF	TGTGCCAGCAGCTCACTAGCAGCCAACTACGAGCAGTACTTC
TRBJ2-7	few	TRBV28	-	CASSSLSLYEQYF	TGTGCCAGCAGTTCGTTGTCTTTGTACGAGCAGTACTTC
TRBJ2-7	few	TRBV4-1	-	CASSHGNISPYEQYF	TGCGCCAGCAGCCACGGGAATATAAGCCCCTACGAGCAGTACTTC
TRBJ2-2	-	TRBV20-1	TRBD2	CSAPPSSSGGHTGELFF	TGCAGTGCCCCACCCTCTTCTAGCGGGGGGCACACCGGGGAGCTGTTTTTT
TRBJ2-7	once	TRBV7-3	-	CASSSTLASSYNEQYF	TGTGCCAGCAGCTCCACCCTAGCGTCATCCTACAATGAGCAGTACTTC
TRBJ2-7	few	TRBV20-1	TRBD2	CSASGRIYEQYF	TGCAGTGCTAGCGGGAGGATTTACGAGCAGTACTTC
TRBJ2-3	few	TRBV9	TRBD2	CASSVGSGGRTDTQYF	TGTGCCAGCAGCGTAGGCAGCGGGGGGCGGACAGATACGCAGTATTTT
TRBJ1-4	-	TRBV20-1	TRBD1	CSALPGQGNEKLFF	TGCAGTGCGCTTCCGGGACAGGGTAATGAAAAACTGTTTTTT
TRBJ2-7	-	TRBV28	TRBD2	CASGGGSYEQYF	TGTGCCAGCGGCGGGGGCTCCTACGAGCAGTACTTC
TRBJ2-2	-	TRBV13	TRBD1	CASSGQGIRELFF	TGTGCCAGCAGCGGACAGGGCATCCGGGAGCTGTTTTTT
TRBJ2-7	few	TRBV4-1	-	CASSQDPNEQYF	TGCGCCAGCAGCCAAGACCCCAACGAGCAGTACTTC
TRBJ2-4	-	TRBV5-5	-	CASSFQGNIQYF	TGTGCCAGCAGCTTTCAGGGGAACATTCAGTACTTC
TRBJ1-4	-	TRBV7-9	-	CAGSLVSGATNEKLFF	TGTGCCGGCAGCTTAGTCTCGGGGGCAACTAATGAAAAACTGTTTTTT
TRBJ2-1	few	TRBV3-1	TRBD2	CASSQTSGGNEQFF	TGTGCCAGCAGCCAGACTAGCGGGGGCAATGAGCAGTTCTTC
TRBJ2-3	-	TRBV9	-	CASTVGRATDTQYF	TGTGCCAGCACCGTGGGCAGGGCCACAGATACGCAGTATTTT
TRBJ1-2	-	TRBV2	-	CASSEESYYGYTF	TGTGCCAGCAGTGAAGAGAGTTACTATGGCTACACCTTC
TRBJ2-3	-	TRBV6-2/TRBV6-3	TRBD2	CASSYTLAGLADTQYF	TGTGCCAGCAGTTACACCCTAGCGGGGTTGGCAGATACGCAGTATTTT
TRBJ2-7	-	TRBV12-3/TRBV12-4	-	CASSLGVTRLEQYF	TGTGCCAGCAGTTTAGGGGTGACCCGCCTTGAGCAGTACTTC
TRBJ2-1	-	TRBV4-2	-	CASSQEGTKAWGEQFF	TGTGCCAGCAGCCAAGAGGGCACCAAAGCATGGGGTGAGCAGTTCTTC
TRBJ2-4	-	TRBV7-2	TRBD2	CASSYRLAGKNIQYF	TGTGCCAGTAGCTACCGACTAGCGGGGAAAAACATTCAGTACTTC
TRBJ2-1	few	TRBV24-1	TRBD1	CATSDNRGGWNEQFF	TGTGCCACCAGTGATAACAGAGGGGGCTGGAATGAGCAGTTCTTC